This TCR beta chain was retrieved from a study of identical twins. The study's findings and limits: Models underestimated out-of-frame TCR alpha sharing in monozygotic twins. Beta out-of-frame sequences showed weaker excess twin sharing. The abundant beta clonotypes from cord blood had fewer insertions, and memory repertoires had none of this.

V lost 4 bases to trimming and J lost 0 bases, with 13 bases between them. Per germline, CDR1 MDHEN and CDR2 SYDVKM. The CDR3 is 16 residues long. All of the donors were Caucasians in good health. TCRdb reprocessed the 5' RACE reads via MiXCR and lists one record per CDR3 protein. The repertoire includes 1.5 million to 2 million distinct CDR3 sequences, about 32% of them detected once, and more than 0.25% sits in the top ten. Points on this clonotype: Its target is unknown.

This rearrangement joins TRBV28 to TRBJ2-1; D is unclear. The source material was cord blood. This receptor was obtained from a newborn girl in good health. CDR3 protein: CASSSPLGNSYNEQFF. The CDR3 DNA reads as TGTGCCAGCAGTTCCCCATTGGGTAACTCCTACAATGAGCAGTTCTTC.